The clone carrying this T cell receptor beta chain has just a few counts. The target antigen is unknown. This specimen belongs to a study of cytomegalovirus exposure and HLA in healthy donors. General study results and limits: The majority of TCR sequences were rare, yet some public TCRs appeared in many donors. Some TCR beta chains (roughly 150 of them) were listed as cytomegalovirus-associated.

Use of 60 Vbeta and 13 Jbeta primers characterized the PCR. Produced via immunoSEQ multiplex PCR; TCRdb's table is partial and in-frame only. This sample yields around 180,000 clones, of which over 60% are seen a single time; about 1.6% belongs to the top ten. This CDR3 comprises 13 residues. V was shortened by 2 bases and J by 1 base, with 5 bases between the two germline ends. Germline V gives CDR1 SGHNT, CDR2 YENEEA. The chain couples TRBV11-3 to TRBJ2-5; D remains unclear. Material for sequencing was PBMCs. The sequence was obtained from a girl aged 5-17 years in good health and CMV-seronegative. The CDR3 region has the DNA TGTGCCAGCAGCTTATACAGCCAAGAGACCCAGTACTTC. Its protein is CASSLYSQETQYF.